This T cell receptor beta chain was sequenced during a study of siplizumab effects on memory and regulatory T cells. Using immunoSEQ multiplex PCR, the repertoire was profiled, and TCRdb retains in-frame clones only, with some absent. The sample has roughly 93,000 clones, about 94% seen once. A note on this clone: Its target is not known.

The V gene's germline CDR1 is DFQATT and CDR2 SNEGSKA (reference sequence). This CDR3 comprises 11 residues. General observations from the study: A mean of about 69% of mappable alloreactive CD4+ clones were Treg-derived with siplizumab, compared with roughly 27% in controls. A major contribution to the alloresponse seemed to be made by naive T cells, which seemed more diverse than memory cells. Siplizumab significantly decreased alloreactive sequences from unstimulated CD4+ memory cells. Tracing alloreactive clones into unstimulated subsets worked for only a minor fraction of them.

The specimen sequenced was non-Treg CD4+ T cells sorted from blood. The TCR sequence derives from a human donor in good health. The V gene is TRBV20-1, the J gene TRBJ1-2; D gene uncertain. The CDR3 protein is CRISGVSGYTF. In DNA, the CDR3 is TGCAGAATTTCAGGAGTGAGCGGCTACACCTTC.